The next 6 T cell receptor beta chains were all read from a single sample in a study of T-cell memory formation after mild COVID-19. TCRdb redid the calling of the 5' RACE reads with MiXCR, one entry per CDR3 protein. The sample consists of 35,000 to 40,000 distinct CDR3 sequences, about 6.1% of them appearing once. The source material was PBMCs or a T cell subset sorted from them (not recorded which). These receptors were collected from an adult who had mild COVID-19 (a few samples of this study predate the infection). Cell type and time point are not known.

Many counts were recorded for this clonotype. The chain uses TRBV7-8 and TRBJ2-5, with D uncertain. Trimming left V 3 bases short and J 1 base short, with 12 bases between. The CDR3 totals 15 residues. Germline assignment: CDR1 SGHVS and CDR2 FQNEAQ. The CDR3 DNA follows: TGTGCCAGCAGCTTCACTGGATCTCCCCAAGAGACCCAGTACTTC. Translation: CASSFTGSPQETQYF.

The J gene is TRBJ1-2, the V gene TRBV7-2; D unclear. CDR3 length: 14 residues. Germline V lookup: CDR1 SGHTA, CDR2 FQGNSA. V was pared by 5 bases and J by 4 bases, with 14 bases between. CDR3 nucleotides: TGTGCCAGCAGCACGCCGTGGCAACCCTATGGCTACACCTTC. Its protein product is CASSTPWQPYGYTF. Drawing the rest from reference TRBV7-2 and TRBJ1-2, the complete variable domain is GAGVSQSPSNKVTEKGKDVELRCDPISGHTALYWYRQSLGQGLEFLIYFQGNSAPDKSGLPSDRFSAERTGGSVSTLTIQRTQQEDSAVYLCASSTPWQPYGYTFGSGTRLTVV.

The chain links TRBV7-8 to TRBJ2-7; 7 nucleotides agree with TRBD1. CDR1 is SGHVS, CDR2 FQNEAQ, per germline. With 0 bases clipped from V and 1 base from J, the junction kept 3 bases outside the gene matches. The CDR3 extends over 15 amino acids. The CDR3 coding sequence is TGTGCCAGCAGCTTAGCCAGGGGGTGGTCCTACGAGCAGTACTTC. As protein: CASSLARGWSYEQYF.

This rearrangement joins TRBV18 to TRBJ1-1; TRBD1 matches 9 bases. Germline CDR1 is KGHSH and CDR2 is LQKENI. The ends lost 4 bases at V and 0 bases at J; junction bases unmatched: 12. The CDR3 contains 18 residues. CDR3 DNA: TGTGCCAGCTCACAGATGATACAGGGGGCTGGGATGAACACTGAAGCTTTCTTT. Amino acid sequence: CASSQMIQGAGMNTEAFF.

This clonotype was detected only a few times. V is TRBV15 and J is TRBJ2-7; tentative D call: TRBD1 (5 bases). This CDR3 is built from 13 residues. Germline V gene data show CDR1 as LNHNV and CDR2 as YYDKDF (reference sequence). V was trimmed by 0 bases and J by 6 bases, leaving 9 bases between them. The CDR3 spells CATSRDPGLEQYF. In DNA, the CDR3 is TGTGCCACCAGCAGAGATCCAGGGCTCGAGCAGTACTTC.

This clonotype was counted only a few times. The gene calls are TRBV20-1 and TRBJ2-1, with D possibly TRBD2 on 5 matching bases. CDR1 is DFQATT and CDR2 is SNEGSKA in the germline V gene (reference sequence). This CDR3 contains 12 residues. With 5 bases removed from V and 7 bases from J, the gap between germline ends came to 12 bases. In DNA form, the CDR3 reads TGCAGTGCTGGATCTAGCTGGAATGAGCAGTTCTTC. Translated, it gives CSAGSSWNEQFF.